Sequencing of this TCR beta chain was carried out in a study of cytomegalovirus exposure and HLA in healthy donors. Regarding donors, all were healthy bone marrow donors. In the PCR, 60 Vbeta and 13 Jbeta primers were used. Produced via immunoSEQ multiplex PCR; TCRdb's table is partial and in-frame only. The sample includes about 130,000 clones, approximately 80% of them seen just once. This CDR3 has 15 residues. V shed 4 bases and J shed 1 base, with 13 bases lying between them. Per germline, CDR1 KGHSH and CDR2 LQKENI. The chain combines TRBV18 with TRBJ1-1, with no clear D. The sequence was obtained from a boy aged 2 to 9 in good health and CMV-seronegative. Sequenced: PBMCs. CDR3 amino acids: CASSLSETPNTEAFF. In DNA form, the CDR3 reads TGTGCCAGCTCACTTTCCGAGACACCGAACACTGAAGCTTTCTTT.